Below are 18 T cell receptor beta chains sequenced from a single sample in a study of T-cell reconstitution after alpha-beta-depleted transplantation in children. For TCRbeta, the library was prepared with unique molecular identifiers. TCRdb re-called the PCR reads through MiXCR, storing one row per CDR3 protein. The repertoire consists of about 490,000 distinct CDR3 sequences, with under 12% occurring once and the leading ten covering 2%. The input for sequencing was PBMCs, taken before TCRalphabeta/CD19-depleted stem cell transplant. These TCRs come from a child aged 2 to 10 with inherited bone marrow failure, due to receive a stem cell transplant.

On this clonotype itself: This may stem from a read error, because a much larger clone lies one nucleotide away. The rearrangement links TRBV28 to TRBJ2-7; D possibly uses TRBD1 or TRBD2 (5 bases each). The CDR3 covers 16 residues. From germline, CDR1 is MDHEN and CDR2 SYDVKM. The CDR3 coding sequence is TGTGCCAGCAGTTTGGGGGTGGAATCCTCCTACGACGACCAGTACTTC. Translated: CASSLGVESSYDDQYF.

This clonotype was detected many times. The V call is TRBV27, the J call TRBJ2-1; 8 nucleotides line up with TRBD2. The V gene end was trimmed by 5 bases and the J gene end by 9 bases; junction bases not matched to a gene: 15. The length of the CDR3 is 16 residues. CDR1 and CDR2 from the germline V gene are MNHEY and SMNVEV (reference sequence). CDR3 loop: CASSPPGTRAAIEQFF. The CDR3 coding sequence is TGTGCCAGCAGTCCCCCCGGGACTAGGGCCGCCATTGAGCAGTTCTTC.

This clonotype was detected many times. The chain combines TRBV6-2 or TRBV6-3 with TRBJ2-1; possibly TRBD1 for D (5 bases). CDR1 is MNHEY, CDR2 SVGEGT, per germline. V was trimmed by 2 bases and J by 3 bases, leaving 20 bases between them. This CDR3 comprises 18 residues. Written as DNA, the CDR3 is TGTGCCAGCAGTTACGAAAAGACAGCACGTGGGAACTACAATGAGCAGTTCTTC. The encoded protein is CASSYEKTARGNYNEQFF.

This clonotype was counted many times. CDR3 DNA: TGCAGCGCTTATCGGTCCATTCTAGCGGGAGAGGGGAATACGCAGTATTTT. Protein sequence: CSAYRSILAGEGNTQYF. The chain recombines TRBV29-1 with TRBJ2-3; 10 nucleotides line up with TRBD2. Germline CDR1 reads SQVTM; CDR2 reads ANQGSEA. V trimming: 7 bases; J trimming: 7 bases; junction bases outside the gene matches: 20. CDR3 length: 17 amino acids.

At least ten counts were recorded for this clonotype. The chain uses TRBV27 and TRBJ2-1; 12 bases match TRBD2. After removal of 6 bases from V and 1 base from J, the junction contained 4 bases not matched to a gene. CDR3 length: 16 amino acids. From germline, CDR1 is MNHEY and CDR2 SMNVEV (reference sequence). This CDR3 reads CASSRTSGASYNEQFF. DNA for the CDR3: TGTGCCAGCAGCCGGACTAGCGGGGCGTCCTACAATGAGCAGTTCTTC.

This clonotype was counted only a few times. V is TRBV7-6 and J is TRBJ1-2; unclear D gene. The germline V and J ends were trimmed by 6 bases and 5 bases, with 16 bases remaining between them. The CDR3 covers 14 residues. Per germline, CDR1 SGHVS and CDR2 FNYEAQ. As DNA, the CDR3 is TGTGCCAGCAGACAGAAACGTCTTTGGTATGGCTACACCTTC. Protein: CASRQKRLWYGYTF.

At least ten counts were recorded for this clonotype. The CDR3 sequence: CASSPPGSWGDTDTQYF. DNA for the CDR3: TGTGCCAGCAGTCCCCCGGGATCTTGGGGTGACACAGATACGCAGTATTTT. The rearrangement joins TRBV28 to TRBJ2-3; tentative D call: TRBD2 (5 bases). Between the trimmed V and J ends, which lost 5 bases and 2 bases, there was a span of 20 bases. This CDR3 has 17 amino acids. The germline V gene encodes CDR1 MDHEN and CDR2 SYDVKM.

The genes are TRBV20-1 and TRBJ2-7, with TRBD2 identical over 10 bases. V lost 3 bases to trimming and J lost 2 bases; unmatched junction nucleotides: 10. The germline V gene encodes CDR1 DFQATT and CDR2 SNEGSKA (reference sequence). The CDR3 totals 16 residues. The CDR3 reads CSARGLTSGIAYEQYF. The CDR3 coding sequence is TGCAGTGCTAGGGGCCTAACTAGCGGGATTGCCTACGAGCAGTACTTC.

This clonotype was seen repeatedly, ten times or more. The rearrangement uses TRBV7-9 and TRBJ2-2; weak D call: TRBD1 (6 bases). Trimming stripped 11 bases from V and 4 bases from J, with 14 bases between. The length of the CDR3 is 13 residues. Looked up from germline, CDR1 is SEHNR and CDR2 is FQNEAQ (reference sequence). CDR3 protein: CASWGPFTGELFF. The CDR3 region has the DNA TGTGCCTCCTGGGGGCCTTTCACCGGGGAGCTGTTTTTT.

This clonotype has ten or more counts. The rearrangement joins TRBV11-2 to TRBJ2-7; D might be TRBD1 (6 bases). Germline lookup yields CDR1 SGHAT and CDR2 FQNNGV. CDR3 size: 12 residues. V was clipped by 11 bases and J by 6 bases, with 17 bases between them. Here the CDR3 DNA reads TGTGCCTCAGAGGGGGAGAGGTCCGAGCAGTACTTC. Its translation is CASEGERSEQYF.

This clonotype was seen repeatedly, ten times or more. The V call is TRBV14, the J call TRBJ2-3; D gene unclear. Germline CDR1 SGHDN, CDR2 FVKESK. The CDR3 length is 10 residues. Between the trimmed V and J ends, which lost 4 bases and 7 bases, there was a span of 3 bases. CDR3 DNA: TGTGCCAGCAGCCTTTATACGCAGTATTTT. It translates to CASSLYTQYF.

This clonotype was seen at least ten times. J is TRBJ1-3 and V is TRBV20-1; no clear D. CDR3 length: 14 residues. V lost 5 bases and J lost 0, with 11 bases in between. Germline V lookup: CDR1 DFQATT, CDR2 SNEGSKA (reference sequence). The DNA for the CDR3 is TGCAGTGCTGAAAAAGTGGCCTCTGGAAACACCATATATTTT. Translating gives CSAEKVASGNTIYF.

This clonotype was observed many times. The chain recombines TRBV12-3 or TRBV12-4 with TRBJ1-1; a possible D gene is TRBD1 (6 bases). Deletions cut 7 bases from V and 3 bases from J, with 12 bases between. The CDR3 sequence is 13 residues long. The CDR3 sequence: CASNTDSYTEAFF. CDR3 coding DNA: TGTGCCAGCAACACGGACAGCTACACTGAAGCTTTCTTT.

This clonotype has only one observation. This chain uses TRBV6-2 or TRBV6-3 with TRBJ2-5; D gene uncertain. Germline CDR1 is MNHEY and CDR2 is SVGEGT. Trimming removed 2 bases at V and 4 bases at J, with 8 bases between. This CDR3 comprises 13 residues. The CDR3 DNA is TGTGCCAGCAGTTACGGTTTACGAGAGACCCAGTACTTC. It codes for CASSYGLRETQYF.

This clonotype was picked up many times. The junction departs from germline at one end; a sequencing error may be responsible. V gene TRBV15 combines with J gene TRBJ2-3; no clear D gene. Germline V CDR1 and CDR2: LNHNV, YYDKDF (reference sequence). The CDR3 has 14 residues. CDR3 sequence: CATSRDPSVQSPIF. CDR3 in DNA: TGTGCCACCAGCAGAGACCCCTCAGTCCAGAGTCCCATTTTT.

At least ten counts were recorded for this clonotype. The rearrangement links TRBV20-1 to TRBJ2-1, with D unresolved. Germline V CDR1 and CDR2: DFQATT, SNEGSKA (reference sequence). V lost 7 bases to trimming and J lost 6 bases, with 13 bases between them. This CDR3 is built from 12 residues. The CDR3 DNA is TGCAGTGTACCGGGCCCCGGCAATGAGCAGTTCTTC. The encoded protein is CSVPGPGNEQFF.

This clonotype showed up many times. The rearrangement uses TRBV20-1 and TRBJ2-2; 9 nucleotides align to TRBD2. The CDR3 runs 16 residues. V gave up 3 bases and J gave up 4 bases; unmatched junction bases: 9. In germline, CDR1 is DFQATT, CDR2 SNEGSKA (reference sequence). CDR3 DNA sequence: TGCAGTGCTAGCAAATTAGCGGGGGAACCCACCGGGGAGCTGTTTTTT. Amino acid sequence: CSASKLAGEPTGELFF.

The V and J genes are TRBV19 and TRBJ2-7; 7 nucleotides line up with TRBD2. This CDR3 comprises 15 residues. From germline, CDR1 is LNHDA and CDR2 SQIVND (reference sequence). V lost 4 bases to trimming and J lost 1 base; unmatched junction nucleotides: 7. In nucleotides, the CDR3 is TGTGCCAGTAGTACCGGGAGGAGGTGGTCCTACGAGCAGTACTTC. It translates to CASSTGRRWSYEQYF.